Listed here are 23 T cell receptor beta chains from one sample, sequenced in a study of control samples from healthy donors and cancer patients. Sequencing was performed with immunoSEQ multiplex PCR; in TCRdb, only in-frame clones are kept and a portion is missing. The sample holds around 50,000 clones, about 92% seen once. Sample: PBMCs. The source is a middle-aged man with colorectal cancer.

The chain combines TRBV28 with TRBJ1-1; D unclear. Looked up from germline, CDR1 is MDHEN and CDR2 is SYDVKM. V lost 4 bases, J lost 1 base, and 10 bases lay in between. The CDR3 runs 14 residues. The CDR3: CASSYPTENTEAFF. CDR3 nucleotide sequence: TGTGCCAGCAGTTACCCGACGGAGAACACTGAAGCTTTCTTT.

This sequence joins TRBV6-5 and TRBJ2-5; D is possibly TRBD2 (6 bases). The CDR3 spans 15 residues. From germline, CDR1 is MNHEY and CDR2 SVGAGI. V lost 4 bases and J lost 2, with 14 bases in between. The CDR3 loop is CASSSTGTVQETQYF. In nucleotides, the CDR3 is TGTGCCAGCAGTTCCACCGGGACTGTACAAGAGACCCAGTACTTC.

This clone is a singleton in its sample. The gene calls are TRBV15 and TRBJ2-7, with D unclear. The CDR3 is 15 residues long. Germline CDR1 reads LNHNV; CDR2 reads YYDKDF (reference sequence). The V end lost 5 bases, the J end lost 2 bases, and 16 bases lay between the germline ends. This chain's CDR3 is CATSDNRPGAYEQYF. The DNA for the CDR3 is TGTGCCACCAGCGACAACCGCCCGGGCGCCTACGAGCAGTACTTC.

The CDR3 DNA follows: TGTGCCAGCACGGATGGATGGAATGAGCAGTTCTTC. Its translation: CASTDGWNEQFF. The chain carries TRBV12-3 or TRBV12-4 and TRBJ2-1; D not resolved. Trimming took 7 bases from V and 7 from J, leaving 11 bases between them. This CDR3 comprises 12 residues.

V gene TRBV11-2 combines with J gene TRBJ2-2; the D is unclear. Per germline, CDR1 SGHAT and CDR2 FQNNGV. The ends were cut back, 9 bases at V and 3 bases at J, with 14 bases in the middle. The CDR3 is 14 residues long. The CDR3 bases are TGTGCCAGTGAGAGGTTGTCGGACACCGGGGAGCTGTTTTTT. Residues: CASERLSDTGELFF.

The chain employs TRBV28 and TRBJ2-7, with TRBD1 matching 7 bases. With V trimmed by 4 bases and J by 5 bases, 8 bases remained unmatched. Germline-derived CDR1 and CDR2 are MDHEN and SYDVKM. The CDR3 loop spans 14 amino acids. CDR3 region: CASSSLTGADEQYF. The CDR3, as DNA: TGTGCCAGCAGTTCCCTCACAGGGGCCGACGAGCAGTACTTC.

The table lists this clone with a few counts. This chain joins TRBV5-1 and TRBJ2-7; D unclear. The germline CDR1 and CDR2 sequences are SGHRS and YFSETQ. This CDR3 contains 13 residues. Trimming shortened V by 3 bases and J by 4 bases, and 11 bases separated the two germline ends. CDR3 region: CASSYSLEYEQYF. DNA for the CDR3: TGCGCCAGCAGCTACAGTTTAGAATACGAGCAGTACTTC.

This clone was recorded a few times. The gene calls are TRBV6-5 and TRBJ2-7; the D gene is possibly TRBD1 (5 bases). V lost 0 bases to trimming and J lost 1 base, with 7 bases between them. CDR1 and CDR2 (germline): MNHEY, SVGAGI. The CDR3 sequence is 14 residues long. In nucleotides, the CDR3 is TGTGCCAGCAGTTACTCAGGGGAATCCTACGAGCAGTACTTC. It encodes CASSYSGESYEQYF.

V and J are TRBV30 and TRBJ2-2; tentatively, D is TRBD2 (5 bases). Trimming stripped 1 base from V and 4 bases from J, with 16 bases between. The germline V gene has CDR1 GTSNPN and CDR2 SVGIG (reference sequence). This CDR3 is built from 16 residues. The CDR3 DNA is TGTGCCTGGAGTGGAGGACTCTTAGTCGGCACCGGGGAGCTGTTTTTT. Its protein is CAWSGGLLVGTGELFF.

The chain combines TRBV4-1 with TRBJ2-1, with 12 bases matching TRBD2. This CDR3 has 17 residues. Per germline, CDR1 MGHRA and CDR2 YSYEKL. Germline trimming cut 3 bases from V and 5 bases from J; bases unmatched to any gene: 8. In DNA, the CDR3 is TGCGCCAGCAGCCATACCCTGCTAGCGGGAGGGGACAATGAGCAGTTCTTC. Encoded protein: CASSHTLLAGGDNEQFF.

DNA of the CDR3: TGCGCCAGCAGTGAAGCAGGGGCGGGCACCGGGGAGCTGTTTTTT. The encoded protein is CASSEAGAGTGELFF. V usage is TRBV10-1 and J usage is TRBJ2-2; a weak D match, TRBD1 (6 bases). Trimming took 3 bases from V and 4 from J, leaving 12 bases between them. The CDR3 consists of 15 residues. CDR1 WNHNN and CDR2 SYGVQD come from the germline V gene (reference sequence).

The chain recombines TRBV29-1 with TRBJ1-1; TRBD1 matches 10 bases. The CDR3 sequence is 15 residues long. From germline, CDR1 is SQVTM and CDR2 ANQGSEA. The ends lost 6 bases at V and 0 bases at J; junction bases unmatched: 7. This CDR3 is CSVRTDRGLNTEAFF. Here the CDR3 DNA reads TGCAGCGTGCGTACGGACAGGGGGTTGAACACTGAAGCTTTCTTT.

This sequence joins TRBV6-5 and TRBJ2-7; D gene uncertain. Per the germline V gene, CDR1 is MNHEY and CDR2 is SVGAGI. There are 15 residues in the CDR3. Trimming cost V 6 bases and J 3 bases, with 18 bases left between them. Written as DNA, the CDR3 is TGTGCCAGCAGGTTTTTCGTAGATGGGGTCTACGAGCAGTACTTC. This sequence encodes CASRFFVDGVYEQYF.

The CDR3 protein is CASSSDRSSPLHF. CDR3 nucleotide sequence: TGTGCCAGCAGCTCGGACCGTTCTTCACCCCTCCACTTT. This chain links TRBV3-1 (or the pseudogene TRBV3-2) with TRBJ1-6; D uncertain. V was trimmed by 5 bases and J by 9 bases, leaving 11 bases between them. The CDR3 loop spans 13 amino acids. CDR1 and CDR2 from the germline V gene are LGHDT and YNNKEL (reference sequence).

The rearrangement links TRBV11-3 to TRBJ2-1; 11 bases agree with TRBD2. Germline lookup yields CDR1 SGHNT and CDR2 YENEEA. CDR3 length equals 16 residues. The V segment lost 2 bases and the J segment 8 bases; nucleotides outside the gene matches: 8. Here the CDR3 reads CASSLFALAGADEQFF. The DNA of the CDR3 is TGTGCCAGCAGCTTATTCGCACTAGCGGGAGCTGATGAGCAGTTCTTC.

This chain links TRBV6-5 with TRBJ1-1, with 9 bases matching TRBD1. The CDR3 spans 14 residues. The germline CDR1 and CDR2 sequences are MNHEY and SVGAGI. V lost 6 bases, J lost 4 bases, and 6 bases stayed unmatched. CDR3 coding DNA: TGTGCCAGCAGGGGGGGGGACAGGGTCACTGAAGCTTTCTTT. It yields the protein CASRGGDRVTEAFF.

The chain links TRBV30 to TRBJ1-1; 9 bases are shared with TRBD1. V was pared by 2 bases and J by 4 bases, with 8 bases of the junction left unmatched. The V gene's germline CDR1 is GTSNPN and CDR2 SVGIG (reference sequence). The length of the CDR3 is 15 residues. The CDR3 DNA is TGTGCCTGGAGTTCTCCGGGACAGGGATCCACTGAAGCTTTCTTT. It specifies CAWSSPGQGSTEAFF.

The table lists this clone with a count of one. This chain joins TRBV10-2 and TRBJ1-2, with D hard to call. V gave up 2 bases and J gave up 4 bases, with 8 bases separating them. Germline V CDR1 and CDR2: WSHSY, SAAADI. This CDR3 contains 13 residues. The CDR3 is CASSEGQIYGYTF. In DNA, the CDR3 is TGCGCCAGCAGTGAGGGGCAGATCTATGGCTACACCTTC.

In this sample, this clone turned up once. The chain carries TRBV24-1 and TRBJ1-2, with 8 bases fitting TRBD1. This CDR3 has 13 amino acids. CDR1 is KGHDR, CDR2 SFDVKD, per germline. V was pared by 7 bases and J by 7 bases, with 7 bases of the junction left unmatched. CDR3 loop: CATSRQGAGGYTF. The CDR3 DNA follows: TGTGCCACCAGCCGCCAGGGGGCCGGTGGCTACACCTTC.

The chain uses TRBV5-4 and TRBJ2-2; D is unresolved. The CDR3 is 13 residues long. Germline values: CDR1 SGHNT, CDR2 YYREEE (reference sequence). V shed 5 bases and J shed 0 bases, with 5 bases lying between them. CDR3 loop: CASRVTNTGELFF. The CDR3 region has the DNA TGTGCCAGCAGGGTAACGAACACCGGGGAGCTGTTTTTT. Filled out from reference TRBV5-4 and TRBJ2-2, the complete variable domain reads ETGVTQSPTHLIKTRGQQVTLRCSSQSGHNTVSWYQQALGQGPQFIFQYYREEENGRGNFPPRFSGLQFPNYSSELNVNALELDDSALYLCASRVTNTGELFFGEGSRLTVL.

The chain joins TRBV4-1 to TRBJ2-2, with TRBD2 matching over 10 bases. Unmatched junction bases numbered 5, after V lost 0 bases and J lost 7 bases. This CDR3 comprises 16 residues. The germline gives CDR1 MGHRA, CDR2 YSYEKL. CDR3 loop: CASSQDGLAGVGELFF. The DNA for the CDR3 is TGCGCCAGCAGCCAAGATGGTCTAGCGGGAGTCGGGGAGCTGTTTTTT.

The J gene is TRBJ2-1, the V gene TRBV11-2, with 13 positions matching TRBD2. V shed 3 bases and J 2 bases; nucleotides not matched to a gene: 10. Germline lookup yields CDR1 SGHAT and CDR2 FQNNGV. This CDR3 comprises 19 residues. The CDR3: CASSFPLKGTSGTYNEQFF. The CDR3 DNA sequence: TGTGCCAGCAGCTTTCCCCTCAAAGGGACTAGCGGGACCTACAATGAGCAGTTCTTC.

The chain uses TRBV3-1 (or the pseudogene TRBV3-2) and TRBJ2-6; tentative D call: TRBD1 (5 bases). From germline, CDR1 is LGHDT and CDR2 YNNKEL (reference sequence). This CDR3 has 14 amino acids. Between the trimmed V and J ends, which lost 7 bases and 4 bases, there was a span of 11 bases. The DNA of the CDR3 is TGTGCCAGCACCGCAGGGTCCGGGGCCAACGTCCTGACTTTC. This encodes CASTAGSGANVLTF.